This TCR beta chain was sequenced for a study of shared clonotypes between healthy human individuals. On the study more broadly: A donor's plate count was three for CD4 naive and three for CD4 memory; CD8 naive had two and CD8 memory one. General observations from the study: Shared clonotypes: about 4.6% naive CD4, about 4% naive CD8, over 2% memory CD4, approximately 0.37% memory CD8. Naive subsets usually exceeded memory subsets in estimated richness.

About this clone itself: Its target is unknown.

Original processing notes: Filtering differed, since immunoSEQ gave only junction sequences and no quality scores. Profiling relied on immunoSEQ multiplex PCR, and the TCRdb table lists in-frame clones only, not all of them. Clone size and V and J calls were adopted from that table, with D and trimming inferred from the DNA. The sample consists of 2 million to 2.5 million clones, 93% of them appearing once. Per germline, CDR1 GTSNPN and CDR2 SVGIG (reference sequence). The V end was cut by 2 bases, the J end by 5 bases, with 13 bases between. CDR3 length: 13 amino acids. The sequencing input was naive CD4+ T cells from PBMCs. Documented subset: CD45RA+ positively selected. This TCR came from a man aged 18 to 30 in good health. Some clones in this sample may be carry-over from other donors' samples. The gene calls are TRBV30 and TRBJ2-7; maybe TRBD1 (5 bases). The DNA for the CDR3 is TGTGCCTGGAGTCCAGGACAATACGACGAGCAGTACTTC. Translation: CAWSPGQYDEQYF.